This T cell receptor beta chain is drawn from a study of T cells in Graves' hyperthyroidism and ophthalmopathy. General study findings and limits: Most clonotypes expanded in the thyroid (above 0.001) were also present in blood. In simple terms, a model built on 13 V-J features told ophthalmopathy apart from stable hyperthyroidism.

Exclusion followed for patients with uncontrolled infection, other autoimmune disease, pregnancy or lactation. Fresh peripheral blood, roughly 9.8 ml of it, supplied the PBMCs. As concerns this clonotype: What it binds is not known.

Germline values: CDR1 SEHNR, CDR2 FQNEAQ (reference sequence). The CDR3 length is 14 residues. Trimming took 1 base from V and 7 from J, leaving 11 bases between them. Amplified TCR beta CDR3 regions came from RNA transcripts. In the first-round RT-PCR of the TCR CDR3, the HTBI primer set was used. A single record per CDR3 protein comes from TCRdb applying MiXCR to the multiplex PCR reads. The sample consists of about 400,000 distinct CDR3 sequences, about an eighth of them appearing once. This TCR came from a woman between 18 and 29 years old with Graves' hyperthyroidism. The V gene is TRBV7-9, the J gene TRBJ2-1, with D possibly being TRBD1 (5 bases). The source material was blood. Written as DNA, the CDR3 is TGTGCCAGCAGCTTAGAGGCAGGGTGGAATGAGCAGTTCTTC. Translating it yields CASSLEAGWNEQFF.